This T cell receptor beta chain is drawn from a study of human T cells and chemical hapten exposure. TCRdb re-derived calls from the RACE reads in MiXCR, one entry per CDR3 protein. Among about 120,000 distinct CDR3 sequences listed, 13% were seen once. Concerning this clonotype itself: Its specificity is not known.

This sample's time point: pre-sensitization, week 0. Treatment noted: therapeutic diphenylcyclopropenone sensitization with weekly scalp DPC. The length of the CDR3 is 12 residues. The V end was cut by 6 bases, the J end by 7 bases, with 9 bases between. Germline values: CDR1 MNHEY, CDR2 SVGAGI. The study, taken as a whole, reports: PT1 expanded TCR counts and patch test score correlated positively.

The chain couples TRBV6-5 to TRBJ2-2, with a tentative D call TRBD2 (6 bases). This clonotype originated in a woman under 30 with alopecia areata. Some clones in this sample may be carry-over from other donors' samples. This material consisted of whole blood, taken in connection with sensitization to the hapten diphenylcyclopropenone (DPC). CDR3 nucleotides: TGTGCCAGCAGAACGGGAGTCGGGGAGCTGTTTTTT. Its protein product is CASRTGVGELFF.